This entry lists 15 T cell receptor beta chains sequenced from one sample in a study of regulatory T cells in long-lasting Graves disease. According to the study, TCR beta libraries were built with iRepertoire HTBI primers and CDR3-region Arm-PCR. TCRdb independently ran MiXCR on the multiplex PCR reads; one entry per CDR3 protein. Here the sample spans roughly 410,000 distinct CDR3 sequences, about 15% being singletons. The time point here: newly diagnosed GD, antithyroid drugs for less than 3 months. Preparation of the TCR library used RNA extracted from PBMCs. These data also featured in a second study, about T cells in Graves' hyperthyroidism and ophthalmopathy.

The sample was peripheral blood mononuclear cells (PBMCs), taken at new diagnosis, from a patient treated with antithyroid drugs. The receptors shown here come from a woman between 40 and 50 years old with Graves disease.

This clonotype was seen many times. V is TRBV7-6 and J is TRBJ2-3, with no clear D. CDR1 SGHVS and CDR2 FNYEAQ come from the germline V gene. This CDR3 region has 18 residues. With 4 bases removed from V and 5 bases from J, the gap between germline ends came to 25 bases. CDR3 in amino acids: CASSSPHGVSGSGDTQYF. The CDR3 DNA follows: TGTGCCAGCAGCTCCCCCCACGGTGTCTCGGGCTCGGGAGATACGCAGTATTTT.

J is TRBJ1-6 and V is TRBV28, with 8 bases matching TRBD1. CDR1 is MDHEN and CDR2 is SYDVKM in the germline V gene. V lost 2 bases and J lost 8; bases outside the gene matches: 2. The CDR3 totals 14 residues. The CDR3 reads CASSLRTGYSPLHF. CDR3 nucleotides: TGTGCCAGCAGTTTACGGACAGGGTATTCACCCCTCCACTTT.

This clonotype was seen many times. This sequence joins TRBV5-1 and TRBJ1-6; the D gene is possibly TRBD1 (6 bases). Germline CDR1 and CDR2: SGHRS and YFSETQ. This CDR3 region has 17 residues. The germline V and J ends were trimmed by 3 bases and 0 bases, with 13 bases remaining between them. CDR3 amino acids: CASSYGQTGSYNSPLHF. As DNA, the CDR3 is TGCGCCAGCAGCTATGGACAGACCGGCTCCTATAATTCACCCCTCCACTTT.

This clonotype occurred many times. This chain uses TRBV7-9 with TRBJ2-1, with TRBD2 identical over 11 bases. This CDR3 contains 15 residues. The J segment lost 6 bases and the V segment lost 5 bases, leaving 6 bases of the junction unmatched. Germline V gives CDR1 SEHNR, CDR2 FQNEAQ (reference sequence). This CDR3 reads CASSRPGLAVNEQFF. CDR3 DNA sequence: TGTGCCAGCAGCCGACCGGGACTAGCGGTCAATGAGCAGTTCTTC.

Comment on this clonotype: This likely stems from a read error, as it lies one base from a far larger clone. CDR3 nucleotides: TGTGCCAGCAGCAAGGATAGCAATCAGCCCCAGCATTTT. It is translated as CASSKDSNQPQHF. The J gene is TRBJ1-5, the V gene TRBV7-2, with unresolved D. The germline gives CDR1 SGHTA, CDR2 FQGNSA. The CDR3 has 13 amino acids. Trimming took 5 bases from V and 0 from J, leaving 5 bases between them. Looking up the rest from reference TRBV7-2 and TRBJ1-5 gives the full variable domain: GAGVSQSPSNKVTEKGKDVELRCDPISGHTALYWYRQSLGQGLEFLIYFQGNSAPDKSGLPSDRFSAERTGGSVSTLTIQRTQQEDSAVYLCASSKDSNQPQHFGDGTRLSIL.

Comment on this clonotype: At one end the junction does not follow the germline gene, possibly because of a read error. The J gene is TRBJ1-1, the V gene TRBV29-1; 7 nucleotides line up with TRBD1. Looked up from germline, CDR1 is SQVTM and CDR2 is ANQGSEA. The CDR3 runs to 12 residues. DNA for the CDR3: TGCAGCGTAGGGGGACAGAACATTGAAGCTTTCTTT. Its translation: CSVGGQNIEAFF. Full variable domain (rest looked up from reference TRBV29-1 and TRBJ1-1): SAVISQKPSRDICQRGTSLTIQCQVDSQVTMMFWYRQQPGQSLTLIATANQGSEATYESGFVIDKFPISRPNLTFSTLTVSNMSPEDSSIYLCSVGGQNIEAFFGQGTRLTVV.

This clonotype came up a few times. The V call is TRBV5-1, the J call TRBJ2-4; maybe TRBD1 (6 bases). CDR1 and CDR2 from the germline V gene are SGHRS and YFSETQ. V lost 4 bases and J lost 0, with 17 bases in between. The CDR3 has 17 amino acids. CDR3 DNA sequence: TGCGCCAGCAGCCGAGTTACAGGGATTGAAGCCAAAAACATTCAGTACTTC. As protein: CASSRVTGIEAKNIQYF. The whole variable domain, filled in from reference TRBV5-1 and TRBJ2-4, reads KAGVTQTPRYLIKTRGQQVTLSCSPISGHRSVSWYQQTPGQGLQFLFEYFSETQRNKGNFPGRFSGRQFSNSRSEMNVSTLELGDSALYLCASSRVTGIEAKNIQYFGAGTRLSVL.

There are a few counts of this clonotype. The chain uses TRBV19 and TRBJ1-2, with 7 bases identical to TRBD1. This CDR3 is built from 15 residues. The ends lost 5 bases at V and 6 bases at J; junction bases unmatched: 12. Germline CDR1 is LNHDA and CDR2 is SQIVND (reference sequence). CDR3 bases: TGTGCCAGTAGTCCGCCCCGACAGGGAACAAATGGCTACACCTTC. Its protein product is CASSPPRQGTNGYTF.

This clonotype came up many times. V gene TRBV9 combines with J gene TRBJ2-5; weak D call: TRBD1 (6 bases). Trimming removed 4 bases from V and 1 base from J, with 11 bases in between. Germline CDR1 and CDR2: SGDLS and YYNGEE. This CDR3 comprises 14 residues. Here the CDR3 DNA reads TGTGCCAGCAGCCCACAGGGATTCCAAGAGACCCAGTACTTC. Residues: CASSPQGFQETQYF.

Here the CDR3 reads CASSPPDRNEQYF. The CDR3 nucleotides are TGTGCCAGCAGTCCCCCGGACAGGAACGAGCAGTACTTC. This sequence joins TRBV12-3 or TRBV12-4 and TRBJ2-7, with TRBD1 identical over 7 bases. This CDR3 is 13 amino acids long. V was pared by 5 bases and J by 5 bases, with 6 bases of the junction left unmatched.

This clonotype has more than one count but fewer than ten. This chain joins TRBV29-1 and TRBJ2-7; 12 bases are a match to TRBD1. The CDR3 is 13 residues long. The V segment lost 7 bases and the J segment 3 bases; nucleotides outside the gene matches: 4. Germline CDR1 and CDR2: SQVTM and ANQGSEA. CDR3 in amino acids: CSARDRGHYEQYF. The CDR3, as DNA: TGCAGCGCTCGGGACAGGGGGCACTACGAGCAGTACTTC.

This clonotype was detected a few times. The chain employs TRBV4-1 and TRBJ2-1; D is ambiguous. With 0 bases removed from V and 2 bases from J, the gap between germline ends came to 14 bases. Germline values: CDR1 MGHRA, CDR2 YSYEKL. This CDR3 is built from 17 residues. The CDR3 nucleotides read TGCGCCAGCAGCCAAGATTTGTTGGGCGGCCCCTACAATGAGCAGTTCTTC. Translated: CASSQDLLGGPYNEQFF.

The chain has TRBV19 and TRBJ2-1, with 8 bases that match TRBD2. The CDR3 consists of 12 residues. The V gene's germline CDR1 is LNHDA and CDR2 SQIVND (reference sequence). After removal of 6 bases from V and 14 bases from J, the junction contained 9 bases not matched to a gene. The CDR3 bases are TGTGCCAGTAGGACCCCGGGAGGGAAGGAGTTCTTC. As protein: CASRTPGGKEFF.

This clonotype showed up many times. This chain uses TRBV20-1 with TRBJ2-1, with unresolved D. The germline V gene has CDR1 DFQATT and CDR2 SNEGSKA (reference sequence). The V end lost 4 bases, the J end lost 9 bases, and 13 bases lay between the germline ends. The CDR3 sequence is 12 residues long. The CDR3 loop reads CSATDQTSEQFF. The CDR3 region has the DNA TGCAGTGCTACAGATCAGACTTCTGAGCAGTTCTTC.

The CDR3 reads CASGLGAEGLAGVNTDTQYF. In nucleotides, the CDR3 is TGTGCTAGTGGTTTGGGAGCTGAGGGACTAGCGGGCGTGAACACAGATACGCAGTATTTT. This chain connects TRBV12-5 to TRBJ2-3; 12 bases fit TRBD2. The CDR3 extends over 20 amino acids. Germline V gene data show CDR1 as LGHNT and CDR2 as FRNRAP. With 1 base clipped from V and 2 bases from J, the junction kept 13 bases outside the gene matches.